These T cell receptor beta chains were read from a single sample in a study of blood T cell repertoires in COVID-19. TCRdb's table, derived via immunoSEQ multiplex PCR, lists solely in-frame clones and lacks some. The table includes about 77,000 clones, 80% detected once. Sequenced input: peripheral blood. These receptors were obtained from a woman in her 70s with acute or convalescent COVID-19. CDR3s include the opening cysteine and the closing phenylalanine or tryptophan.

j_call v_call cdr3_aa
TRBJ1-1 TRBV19 CASSTGGTVPEAFF
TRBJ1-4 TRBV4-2 CASSQGGKLEKLFF
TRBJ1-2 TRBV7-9 CASSLASSGDWGYTF
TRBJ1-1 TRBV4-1 CASSQTPRQAGNTEAFF
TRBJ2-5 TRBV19 CASSTGAGGSSETQYF
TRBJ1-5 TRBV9 CASSVDGGQPQHF
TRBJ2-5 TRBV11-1 CASSLWSTSGGADQYF
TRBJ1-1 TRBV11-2 CASSTPIYGQGVTEAFF
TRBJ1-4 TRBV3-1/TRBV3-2 CASSPVVRAEKLFF
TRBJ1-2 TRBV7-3 CASSLFHRIYGYTF
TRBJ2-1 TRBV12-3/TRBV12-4 CASSGGSEQFF
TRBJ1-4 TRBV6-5 CASSYPQDRNEKLFF
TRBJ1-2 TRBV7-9 CASSLGTPFQFGTF
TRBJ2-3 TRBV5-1 CASTGRGTQYF
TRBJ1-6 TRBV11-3 CASSLEQGNSPLHF
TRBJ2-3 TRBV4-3 CASSQDDRRLAGGTDTQYF
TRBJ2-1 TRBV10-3 CAISFGSRDEQFF
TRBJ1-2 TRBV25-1 CASSERGTGNGYTF
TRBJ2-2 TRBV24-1 CATMAGGNTGELFF
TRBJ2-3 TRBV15 CATSRGSLGSTDTQYF
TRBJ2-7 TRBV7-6 CASSLGSGTYEQYF
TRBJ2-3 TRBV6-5 CASSRQGVTDTQYF
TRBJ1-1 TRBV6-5 CASSLTERNTEAFF
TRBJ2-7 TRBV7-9 CASSLGETGGYEQYF
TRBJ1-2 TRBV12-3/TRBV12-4 CASSLREYGGYTF
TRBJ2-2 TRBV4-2 CASSQDTRELFF
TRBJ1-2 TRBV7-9 CASSLNRERANYGYTF
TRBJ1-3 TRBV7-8 CASSLVPGRNSGNTIYF
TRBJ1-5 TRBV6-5 CASSSLTGGDQPQHF
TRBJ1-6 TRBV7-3 CASSAGTARDSPLHF